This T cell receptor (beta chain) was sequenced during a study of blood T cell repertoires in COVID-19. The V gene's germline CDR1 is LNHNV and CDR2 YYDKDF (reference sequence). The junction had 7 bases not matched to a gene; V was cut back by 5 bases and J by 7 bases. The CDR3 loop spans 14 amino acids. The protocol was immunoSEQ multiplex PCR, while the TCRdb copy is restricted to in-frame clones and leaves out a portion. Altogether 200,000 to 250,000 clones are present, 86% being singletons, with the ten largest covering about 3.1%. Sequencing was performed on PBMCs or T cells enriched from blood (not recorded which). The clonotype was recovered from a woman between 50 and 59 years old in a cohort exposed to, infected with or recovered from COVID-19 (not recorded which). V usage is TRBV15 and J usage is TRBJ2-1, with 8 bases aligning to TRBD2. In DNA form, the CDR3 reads TGTGCCACCAGCCGGGGGGGCTTCCTGAATGAGCAGTTCTTC. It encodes CATSRGGFLNEQFF.